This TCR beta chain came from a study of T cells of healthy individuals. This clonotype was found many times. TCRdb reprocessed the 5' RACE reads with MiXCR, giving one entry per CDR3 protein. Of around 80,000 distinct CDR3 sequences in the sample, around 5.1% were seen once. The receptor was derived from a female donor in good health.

CDR3 sequence reads: CASSLYLGLTNEQFF. The CDR3 DNA reads TGCGCCAGCAGCTTATATTTGGGACTAACCAATGAGCAGTTCTTC. The genes are TRBV5-1 and TRBJ2-1; 7 nucleotides line up with TRBD2. Losses at the gene ends were 2 bases for V and 6 bases for J; bases not matched to a gene: 8. The CDR3 runs to 15 residues. Germline loops: CDR1 SGHRS, CDR2 YFSETQ. The full variable domain, its missing parts supplied by reference TRBV5-1 and TRBJ2-1, is KAGVTQTPRYLIKTRGQQVTLSCSPISGHRSVSWYQQTPGQGLQFLFEYFSETQRNKGNFPGRFSGRQFSNSRSEMNVSTLELGDSALYLCASSLYLGLTNEQFFGPGTRLTVL.